One sample yielded the 22 T cell receptor beta chains listed below, sequenced in a study of blood T cell repertoires in COVID-19. The table came from immunoSEQ multiplex PCR; TCRdb's copy has only in-frame clones and leaves some out. The sample includes around 60,000 clones, 89% seen only once; the top ten take about 13%. What was sequenced was peripheral blood. These receptors all stem from a woman aged 60 to 75 with active COVID-19.

The chain recombines TRBV5-4 with TRBJ2-1, with 7 bases aligning to TRBD2. The CDR3 sequence is 15 residues long. Germline-derived CDR1 and CDR2 are SGHNT and YYREEE (reference sequence). J gave up 0 bases and V 3 bases, and 3 bases lay outside the gene matches. The CDR3 loop reads CASSWGGSSYNEQFF. CDR3 DNA: TGTGCCAGCAGCTGGGGGGGAAGCTCCTACAATGAGCAGTTCTTC.

V and J are TRBV19 and TRBJ2-1, with 8 bases that match TRBD1. The CDR3 runs 16 residues. Per the germline V gene, CDR1 is LNHDA and CDR2 is SQIVND (reference sequence). V lost 7 bases and J lost 7; bases outside the gene matches: 15. The CDR3 loop is CASNPLPGQERNEQFF. The CDR3 DNA is TGTGCCAGTAACCCCCTTCCGGGACAGGAAAGGAATGAGCAGTTCTTC.

This chain links TRBV5-1 with TRBJ1-2; weak D call: TRBD1 (5 bases). CDR3 length equals 15 residues. From germline, CDR1 is SGHRS and CDR2 YFSETQ. V lost 1 base to trimming and J lost 6 bases, with 16 bases between them. The CDR3 DNA sequence: TGCGCCAGCAGCTTGATTGGGGCCGAGTTAGATGGCTACACCTTC. Its protein is CASSLIGAELDGYTF. Combining the CDR3 with reference TRBV5-1 and TRBJ1-2 gives the whole variable domain KAGVTQTPRYLIKTRGQQVTLSCSPISGHRSVSWYQQTPGQGLQFLFEYFSETQRNKGNFPGRFSGRQFSNSRSEMNVSTLELGDSALYLCASSLIGAELDGYTFGSGTRLTVV.

J is TRBJ1-4 and V is TRBV5-5, with a possible D match to TRBD1 (5 bases). V lost 0 bases and J lost 0, with 9 bases in between. In germline, CDR1 is SGHKS, CDR2 YYEKEE (reference sequence). There are 16 residues in the CDR3. In nucleotides, the CDR3 is TGTGCCAGCAGCTTGGGACAGCAAGCAACTAATGAAAAACTGTTTTTT. It yields the protein CASSLGQQATNEKLFF. Supplemented by reference TRBV5-5 and TRBJ1-4, the full variable domain reads DAGVTQSPTHLIKTRGQQVTLRCSPISGHKSVSWYQQVLGQGPQFIFQYYEKEERGRGNFPDRFSARQFPNYSSELNVNALLLGDSALYLCASSLGQQATNEKLFFGSGTQLSVL.

This chain links TRBV11-1 with TRBJ2-5, with D perhaps matching TRBD1 (6 bases). There are 14 residues in the CDR3. Germline V gene data show CDR1 as SGHAT and CDR2 as FQDESV (reference sequence). Trimming cost V 5 bases and J 4 bases, with 14 bases left between them. In nucleotides, the CDR3 is TGTGCCAGCAGCACAACAGGGCTTTTAGAGACCCAGTACTTC. It translates to CASSTTGLLETQYF.

With regard to this clone: The same CDR3 arises from other DNA sequences in this sample as well. The chain combines TRBV18 with TRBJ2-1; perhaps TRBD1 as D (5 bases). The CDR3 has 14 residues. Germline V lookup: CDR1 KGHSH, CDR2 LQKENI. Between the trimmed V and J ends, which lost 3 bases and 1 base, there was a span of 7 bases. The chain's CDR3 is CASSPAGSYNEQFF. The CDR3 nucleotides read TGTGCCAGCTCACCGGCAGGGTCCTACAATGAGCAGTTCTTC.

This clone has only a few counts. The chain joins TRBV7-2 to TRBJ2-7; 13 nucleotides agree with TRBD2. V shed 5 bases and J 3 bases; nucleotides not matched to a gene: 10. This CDR3 is built from 17 residues. Germline V CDR1 and CDR2: SGHTA, FQGNSA. CDR3 coding DNA: TGTGCCAGCAGCGGCAGACTAGCGGGGGGTCCCTTCTACGAGCAGTACTTC. It translates to CASSGRLAGGPFYEQYF.

The chain combines TRBV11-2 with TRBJ2-7; 9 bases are a match to TRBD1. Unmatched junction bases numbered 7, after V lost 5 bases and J lost 2 bases. Germline-derived CDR1 and CDR2 are SGHAT and FQNNGV. This CDR3 is built from 15 residues. The CDR3 DNA sequence: TGTGCCAGCAGCCGAACAGGGGGCTACCCCTACGAGCAGTACTTC. Translated: CASSRTGGYPYEQYF.

This chain joins TRBV7-3 and TRBJ1-1, with a possible D match to TRBD1 (5 bases). The CDR3 sequence is 15 residues long. The V gene's germline CDR1 is SGHTA and CDR2 FQGTGA. The V end was cut by 4 bases, the J end by 1 base, with 13 bases between. CDR3 sequence: CASSSSPDRNTEAFF. The CDR3 DNA sequence: TGTGCCAGCAGCTCCTCCCCTGACAGGAACACTGAAGCTTTCTTT.

This rearrangement joins TRBV6-6 to TRBJ2-7, with D perhaps matching TRBD2 (6 bases). V gave up 6 bases and J gave up 3 bases, with 9 bases separating them. This CDR3 spans 12 amino acids. From germline, CDR1 is MNHNY and CDR2 SVGAGI (reference sequence). Here the CDR3 DNA reads TGTGCCAGCAGGATGGGGGGCTACGAGCAGTACTTC. This codes for CASRMGGYEQYF.

The chain has TRBV12-3 or TRBV12-4 and TRBJ1-6; no reliable D call. This CDR3 has 12 amino acids. Trimming left V 3 bases short and J 9 bases short, with 6 bases between. The CDR3 sequence is CASSFRGSPLHF. The CDR3 DNA is TGTGCCAGCAGTTTTCGGGGTTCACCCCTCCACTTT.

This sequence joins TRBV7-2 and TRBJ2-1; 10 bases line up with TRBD2. Trimming cost V 5 bases and J 9 bases; bases outside gene matches: 16. This CDR3 comprises 17 residues. Germline V gene lookup returns CDR1 SGHTA and CDR2 FQGNSA. The CDR3: CASSPRGVAGGQGEQFF. CDR3 bases: TGTGCCAGCAGCCCCCGTGGGGTAGCGGGGGGCCAAGGTGAGCAGTTCTTC. The full variable domain, rest sourced from reference TRBV7-2 and TRBJ2-1, is GAGVSQSPSNKVTEKGKDVELRCDPISGHTALYWYRQSLGQGLEFLIYFQGNSAPDKSGLPSDRFSAERTGGSVSTLTIQRTQQEDSAVYLCASSPRGVAGGQGEQFFGPGTRLTVL.

V is TRBV6-2 or TRBV6-3 and J is TRBJ2-2; the D gene is possibly TRBD1 (5 bases). Deletions cut 0 bases from V and 6 bases from J, with 8 bases between. The germline gives CDR1 MNHEY, CDR2 SVGEGT. CDR3 size: 14 residues. For the CDR3, the DNA is TGTGCCAGCAGTTACTCCACAGGCTCCGGGGAGCTGTTTTTT. Translated: CASSYSTGSGELFF.

V usage is TRBV7-2 and J usage is TRBJ2-1; 11 nucleotides agree with TRBD2. The trim removed 4 bases at V and 4 bases at J, leaving 6 bases unmatched. CDR3 length: 16 amino acids. CDR1 is SGHTA, CDR2 FQGNSA, per germline. CDR3: CASSWTGTSGYNEQFF. CDR3 sequence (DNA): TGTGCCAGCAGCTGGACCGGGACTAGCGGTTACAATGAGCAGTTCTTC. The complete variable domain, with remaining parts taken from reference TRBV7-2 and TRBJ2-1, reads GAGVSQSPSNKVTEKGKDVELRCDPISGHTALYWYRQSLGQGLEFLIYFQGNSAPDKSGLPSDRFSAERTGGSVSTLTIQRTQQEDSAVYLCASSWTGTSGYNEQFFGPGTRLTVL.

In this sample, this clone turned up once. The rearrangement uses TRBV20-1 and TRBJ2-4, with D possibly TRBD1 on 6 matching bases. Germline loops: CDR1 DFQATT, CDR2 SNEGSKA (reference sequence). The CDR3 runs 13 residues. The V end was cut by 3 bases, the J end by 9 bases, with 15 bases between. The CDR3 coding sequence is TGCAGTGCTAGTACTCGGGGCAGGGGCATTCAGTACTTC. It encodes CSASTRGRGIQYF.

This clone occurred once. The genes are TRBV7-7 and TRBJ2-5; 13 bases map to TRBD2. CDR1 SSHAT and CDR2 FNYEAQ come from the germline V gene (reference sequence). The J segment lost 4 bases and the V segment lost 5 bases, leaving 4 bases of the junction unmatched. The CDR3 loop spans 15 amino acids. The CDR3 DNA follows: TGTGCCAGCAGCGAAACTAGCGGGGGGGCAGAGACCCAGTACTTC. Its protein is CASSETSGGAETQYF.

The chain employs TRBV18 and TRBJ1-5; D unclear. In germline, CDR1 is KGHSH, CDR2 LQKENI. There are 13 residues in the CDR3. Trimming took 3 bases from V and 4 from J, leaving 7 bases between them. The CDR3 coding sequence is TGTGCCAGCTCACCGGACTGGAATCAGCCCCAGCATTTT. This sequence encodes CASSPDWNQPQHF.

The genes are TRBV19 and TRBJ2-1; 16 positions match TRBD2. V lost 6 bases, J lost 7 bases, and 3 bases stayed unmatched. The CDR3 is 15 amino acids. The germline V gene encodes CDR1 LNHDA and CDR2 SQIVND (reference sequence). The CDR3 DNA is TGTGCCAGTAGCGGGACTAGCGGGGGGGTAAATGAGCAGTTCTTC. Translating it yields CASSGTSGGVNEQFF. The variable domain in full, with the rest retrieved from reference TRBV19 and TRBJ2-1, is DGGITQSPKYLFRKEGQNVTLSCEQNLNHDAMYWYRQDPGQGLRLIYYSQIVNDFQKGDIAEGYSVSREKKESFPLTVTSAQKNPTAFYLCASSGTSGGVNEQFFGPGTRLTVL.

The chain carries TRBV18 and TRBJ2-3; TRBD2 aligns across 8 bases. With V trimmed by 0 bases and J by 1 base, 15 bases remained unmatched. Germline V CDR1 and CDR2: KGHSH, LQKENI. The CDR3 runs to 20 residues. DNA of the CDR3: TGTGCCAGCTCACCACCGTTGAGAGGGTCAACGGGGGGGGGCACAGATACGCAGTATTTT. Translating it yields CASSPPLRGSTGGGTDTQYF. The full variable domain, completed using reference TRBV18 and TRBJ2-3, is NAGVMQNPRHLVRRRGQEARLRCSPMKGHSHVYWYRQLPEEGLKFMVYLQKENIIDESGMPKERFSAEFPKEGPSILRIQQVVRGDSAAYFCASSPPLRGSTGGGTDTQYFGPGTRLTVL.

The chain has TRBV7-2 and TRBJ2-7; 7 positions match TRBD1. With 1 base clipped from V and 3 bases from J, the junction kept 6 bases outside the gene matches. From germline, CDR1 is SGHTA and CDR2 FQGNSA. This CDR3 has 15 residues. For the CDR3, the DNA is TGTGCCAGCAGCTTAGAAGACAGGGCGAACTACGAGCAGTACTTC. Protein sequence: CASSLEDRANYEQYF. Full variable domain (remainder filled in from reference TRBV7-2 and TRBJ2-7): GAGVSQSPSNKVTEKGKDVELRCDPISGHTALYWYRQSLGQGLEFLIYFQGNSAPDKSGLPSDRFSAERTGGSVSTLTIQRTQQEDSAVYLCASSLEDRANYEQYFGPGTRLTVT.

The chain couples TRBV6-2 or TRBV6-3 to TRBJ1-3; 7 nucleotides line up with TRBD1. Germline CDR1 MNHEY, CDR2 SVGEGT. The junction had 10 bases not matched to a gene; V was cut back by 5 bases and J by 0 bases. The CDR3 is made up of 17 amino acids. The CDR3 sequence is CASSTADRPHSGNTIYF. The CDR3 DNA is TGTGCCAGCAGTACAGCGGACAGGCCTCACTCTGGAAACACCATATATTTT.

The V gene is TRBV19, the J gene TRBJ1-6, with no clear D. Germline V gene sequence: CDR1 LNHDA, CDR2 SQIVND (reference sequence). V lost 3 bases and J lost 11, with 14 bases in between. The CDR3 extends over 14 amino acids. This CDR3 reads CASSISSANTPLHF. The CDR3 region has the DNA TGTGCCAGTAGTATTAGCTCGGCAAATACACCCCTCCACTTT.